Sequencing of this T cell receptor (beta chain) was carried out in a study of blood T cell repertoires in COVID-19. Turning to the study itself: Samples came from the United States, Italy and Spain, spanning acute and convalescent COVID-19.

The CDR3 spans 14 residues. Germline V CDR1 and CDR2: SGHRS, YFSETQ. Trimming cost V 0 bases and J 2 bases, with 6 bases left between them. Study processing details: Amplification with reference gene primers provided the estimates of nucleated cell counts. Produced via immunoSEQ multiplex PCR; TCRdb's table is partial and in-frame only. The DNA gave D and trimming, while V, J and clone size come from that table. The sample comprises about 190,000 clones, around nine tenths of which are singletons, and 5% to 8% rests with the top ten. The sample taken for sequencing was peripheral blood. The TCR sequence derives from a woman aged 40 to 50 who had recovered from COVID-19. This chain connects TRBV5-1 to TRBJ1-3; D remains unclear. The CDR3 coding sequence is TGCGCCAGCAGCTTGGACGGGACTGGAAACACCATATATTTT. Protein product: CASSLDGTGNTIYF.